The entry below gives a single TCR beta chain sequence along with its context. Its binding antigen is unknown. No clone much larger than this one lies a single base away; base qualities are absent. The data stem from a study of T cell responses to AZD1222 COVID-19 vaccine (dated by TCRdb to about 2021). Broadly, across the study: A total of just over 230 trial participants underwent TCR sequencing, of whom some 210 received two doses of AZD1222 and around 26 received two doses of the MenACWY control vaccine. Trial participants were enrolled into age subgroups of 18-55, 56-69 and 70-plus years, which contained roughly 150, 30 and 60 TCR-sequenced participants, respectively. The paper as a whole reports these results and caveats: The 56-69-year group was small, and its depth increase did not reach significance, likely because of low power. Reportedly, close to half of the unique spike-specific TCRs recognized epitopes lying outside the regions that are mutated in the B.1.351 and B.1.1.7 variants. Participants were mostly white British and included more females than males, and it was suggested by the authors that clonal diversity may have been underestimated. A significant rise in spike-specific TCR breadth and depth was observed after two AZD1222 doses relative to day 0 and relative to MenACWY recipients. The vaccine-associated CD4 TCRs covered the entire spike protein, and the dominant responses fell in regions 160-218 and 743-854. Conclusions about previously exposed vaccinees are limited because only six or seven AZD1222 recipients were SARS-CoV-2 seropositive at baseline. Because no samples from the day 14 peak response were available, repertoires could be characterized only after the peak T cell response.

The time point tag for this specimen amounts to: about 28 days (+/-7) after the second vaccine dose. AZD1222 recipients whose second dose came at about 4 weeks and those whose second dose came at about 12 weeks were combined into one group, since spike-specific TCR depth and breadth did not differ between the two schedules. The vaccinee samples were drawn from two UK trials, COV001 and COV002, one of which was a single-blind randomized controlled phase 2/3 trial testing AZD1222 (ChAdOx1 nCoV-19) in healthy adults. Trial participant PBMC samples were collected at day 0 and day 28 after the second dose for TCRbeta chain sequencing. The CDR3 numbers 16 residues from cysteine through phenylalanine. The retained sequence is limited to the CDR3, 48 bases, with the frame set at the first base. The germline V and J ends show losses of 5 bases and 0 bases respectively, and no gene match explains 9 bases of the junction. For CDR1 and CDR2, the germline V gene (reference sequence) lists SGHAT and FQDESV.

The CDR3 regions of human TCRbeta chains were analyzed by immunosequencing. On the authors' methods: Repertoire TCRs were matched against a reference library of SARS-CoV-2-specific TCRs generated with the MIRA antigen-specificity platform. Breadth was defined as the fraction of unique TCRs that were SARS-CoV-2-associated. Depth was defined as the fraction of total T cells that were SARS-CoV-2-associated. Using the MIRA data, every spike-specific TCR was mapped to the spike region that the TCR reacted to and assigned to either a CD4 or a CD8 class. Log10-transformed breadth and depth values were compared by one-way ANOVA with Sidak's multiple comparisons tests. Drawn from immuneACCESS, this table holds only the in-frame rearrangements with V and J called that TCRdb kept. Clones are partly lost; checked studies trace under half to an unresolved V gene and leave the rest unexplained. V and J calls and clone size are those listed in that table; D and trimming were worked out from the DNA. The sample contains some 250,000 clones, roughly 93% of them found a single time. The top ten clones comprise 0.5% to 0.7% of the sample.

The receptor chain draws on TRBV11-1 and TRBJ2-7, and 8 junction bases match TRBD2. The receptor was isolated from an adult who received the AZD1222 COVID-19 vaccine. Sequenced material: peripheral blood, taken 28 days after the second AZD1222 dose. Here is the DNA: TGTGCCAGCAGCCTTAGCGGGGCACCGAGCTCCTACGAGCAGTACTTC. This gives the protein CASSLSGAPSSYEQYF.